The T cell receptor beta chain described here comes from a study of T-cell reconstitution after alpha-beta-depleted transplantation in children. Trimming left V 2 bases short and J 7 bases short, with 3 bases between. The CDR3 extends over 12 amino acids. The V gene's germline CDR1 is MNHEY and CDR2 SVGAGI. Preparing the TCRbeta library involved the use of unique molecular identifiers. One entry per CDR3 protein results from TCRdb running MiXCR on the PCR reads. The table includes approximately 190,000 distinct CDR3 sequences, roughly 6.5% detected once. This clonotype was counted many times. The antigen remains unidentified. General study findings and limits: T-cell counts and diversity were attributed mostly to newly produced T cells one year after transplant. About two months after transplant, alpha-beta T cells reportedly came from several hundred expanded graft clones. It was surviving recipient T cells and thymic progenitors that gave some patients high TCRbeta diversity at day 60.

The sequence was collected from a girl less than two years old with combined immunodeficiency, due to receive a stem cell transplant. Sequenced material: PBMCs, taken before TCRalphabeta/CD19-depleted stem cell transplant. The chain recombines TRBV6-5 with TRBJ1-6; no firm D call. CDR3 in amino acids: CASSYLNSPLHF. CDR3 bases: TGTGCCAGCAGTTACCTGAATTCACCCCTCCACTTT.